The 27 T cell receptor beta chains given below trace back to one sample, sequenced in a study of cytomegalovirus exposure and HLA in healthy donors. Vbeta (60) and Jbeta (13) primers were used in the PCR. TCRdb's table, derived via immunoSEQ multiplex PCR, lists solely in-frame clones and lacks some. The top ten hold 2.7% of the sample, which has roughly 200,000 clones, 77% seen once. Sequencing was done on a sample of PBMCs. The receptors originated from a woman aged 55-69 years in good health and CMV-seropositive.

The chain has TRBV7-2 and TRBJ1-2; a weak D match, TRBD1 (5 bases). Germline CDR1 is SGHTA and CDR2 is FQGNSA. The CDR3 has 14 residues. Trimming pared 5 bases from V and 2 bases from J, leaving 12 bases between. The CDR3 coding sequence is TGTGCCAGCAGCCTAGACAGTCTGAACTATGGCTACACCTTC. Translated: CASSLDSLNYGYTF.

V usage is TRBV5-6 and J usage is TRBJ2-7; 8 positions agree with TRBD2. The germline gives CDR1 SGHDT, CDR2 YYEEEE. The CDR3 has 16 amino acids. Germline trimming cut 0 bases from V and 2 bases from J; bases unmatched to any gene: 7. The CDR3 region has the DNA TGTGCCAGCAGCTTGGGGGTAGCGGGGACGGCCTACGAGCAGTACTTC. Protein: CASSLGVAGTAYEQYF.

The DNA for the CDR3 is TGCGCCAGCAGCTTTTTCGGGAGTAACACTGAAGCTTTCTTT. Protein: CASSFFGSNTEAFF. This chain joins TRBV5-1 and TRBJ1-1; D is ambiguous. Trimming cost V 2 bases and J 2 bases, with 10 bases left between them. The germline V gene encodes CDR1 SGHRS and CDR2 YFSETQ. The CDR3 consists of 14 residues.

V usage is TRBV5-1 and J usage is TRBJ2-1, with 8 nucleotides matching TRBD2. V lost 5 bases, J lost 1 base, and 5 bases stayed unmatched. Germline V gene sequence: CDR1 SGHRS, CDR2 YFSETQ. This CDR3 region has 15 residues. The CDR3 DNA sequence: TGCGCCAGCAGTCCGGGGGGGGGATCCTACAATGAGCAGTTCTTC. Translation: CASSPGGGSYNEQFF.

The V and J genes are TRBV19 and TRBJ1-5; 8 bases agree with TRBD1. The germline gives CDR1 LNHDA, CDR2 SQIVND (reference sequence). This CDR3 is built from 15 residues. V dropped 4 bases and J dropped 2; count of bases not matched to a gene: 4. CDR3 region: CASSTLTGGNQPQHF. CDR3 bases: TGTGCCAGTAGTACCCTGACAGGGGGCAATCAGCCCCAGCATTTT. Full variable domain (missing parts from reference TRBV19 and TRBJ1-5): DGGITQSPKYLFRKEGQNVTLSCEQNLNHDAMYWYRQDPGQGLRLIYYSQIVNDFQKGDIAEGYSVSREKKESFPLTVTSAQKNPTAFYLCASSTLTGGNQPQHFGDGTRLSIL.

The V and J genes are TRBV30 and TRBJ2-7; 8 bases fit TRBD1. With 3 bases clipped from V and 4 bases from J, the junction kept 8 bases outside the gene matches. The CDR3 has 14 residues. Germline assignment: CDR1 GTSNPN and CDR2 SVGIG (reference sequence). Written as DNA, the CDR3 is TGTGCCTGGAGGGACCGGGACAGGTTTTACGAGCAGTACTTC. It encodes CAWRDRDRFYEQYF.

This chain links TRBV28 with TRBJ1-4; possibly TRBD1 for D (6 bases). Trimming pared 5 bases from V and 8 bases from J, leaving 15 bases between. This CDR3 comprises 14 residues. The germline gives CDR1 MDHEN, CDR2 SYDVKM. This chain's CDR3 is CASSTQGSGEKLFF. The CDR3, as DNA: TGTGCCAGCAGTACACAGGGTTCGGGGGAAAAACTGTTTTTT.

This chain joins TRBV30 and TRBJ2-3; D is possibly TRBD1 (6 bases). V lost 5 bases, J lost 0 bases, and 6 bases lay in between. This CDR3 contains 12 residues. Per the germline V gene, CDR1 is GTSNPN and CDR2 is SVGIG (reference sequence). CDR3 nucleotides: TGTGCCTGGGGACAGAGCACAGATACGCAGTATTTT. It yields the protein CAWGQSTDTQYF.

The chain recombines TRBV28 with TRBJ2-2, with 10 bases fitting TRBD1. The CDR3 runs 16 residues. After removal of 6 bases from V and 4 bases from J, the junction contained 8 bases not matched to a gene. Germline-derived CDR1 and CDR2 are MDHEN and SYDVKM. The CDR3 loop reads CASRSDRGRITGELFF. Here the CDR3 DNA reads TGTGCCAGCAGATCCGACAGGGGGCGGATCACCGGGGAGCTGTTTTTT.

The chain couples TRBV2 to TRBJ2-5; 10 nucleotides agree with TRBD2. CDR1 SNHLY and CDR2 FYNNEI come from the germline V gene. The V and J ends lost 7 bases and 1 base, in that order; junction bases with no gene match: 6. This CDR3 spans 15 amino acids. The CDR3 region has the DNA TGTGCCAGCATTAAGCGGGGGGGCCGCCAAGAGACCCAGTACTTC. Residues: CASIKRGGRQETQYF.

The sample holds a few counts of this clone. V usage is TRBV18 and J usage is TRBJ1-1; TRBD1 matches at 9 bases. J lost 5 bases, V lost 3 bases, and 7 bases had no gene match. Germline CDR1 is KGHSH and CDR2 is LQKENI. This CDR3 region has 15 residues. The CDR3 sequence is CASSPSQGARTEAFF. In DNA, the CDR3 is TGTGCCAGCTCACCCTCACAGGGGGCGAGGACTGAAGCTTTCTTT.

The CDR3 reads CASSFDRDQETQYF. CDR3 DNA: TGTGCCAGCAGCTTCGACAGGGACCAAGAGACCCAGTACTTC. This chain connects TRBV7-9 to TRBJ2-5; 7 bases align to TRBD1. The J segment lost 0 bases and the V segment lost 3 bases, leaving 1 base of the junction unmatched. This CDR3 is built from 14 residues. Germline V gene data show CDR1 as SEHNR and CDR2 as FQNEAQ (reference sequence).

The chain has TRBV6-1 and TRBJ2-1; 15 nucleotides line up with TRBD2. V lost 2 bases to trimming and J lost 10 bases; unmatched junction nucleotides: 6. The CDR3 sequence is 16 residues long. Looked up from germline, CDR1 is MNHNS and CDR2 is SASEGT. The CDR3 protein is CASSETGTSGGWEQFF. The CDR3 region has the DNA TGTGCCAGCAGTGAAACCGGGACTAGCGGGGGGTGGGAGCAGTTCTTC.

The CDR3 nucleotides read TGCGCCAGCAGTGACCGGGGGGTCGGGGAGACCCAGTACTTC. This translates into CASSDRGVGETQYF. The V and J genes are TRBV10-2 and TRBJ2-5, with TRBD2 matching over 7 bases. CDR3 length equals 14 residues. Per germline, CDR1 WSHSY and CDR2 SAAADI. V shed 3 bases and J 5 bases; nucleotides not matched to a gene: 6.

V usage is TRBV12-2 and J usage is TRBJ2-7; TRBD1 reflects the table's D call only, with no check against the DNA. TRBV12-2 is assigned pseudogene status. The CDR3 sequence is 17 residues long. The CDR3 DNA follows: TGTGCAAGTCGCCCAGGGGCCCAGGGGGTTCCCCACTACGAGCAGTACTTC. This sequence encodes CASRPGAQGVPHYEQYF.

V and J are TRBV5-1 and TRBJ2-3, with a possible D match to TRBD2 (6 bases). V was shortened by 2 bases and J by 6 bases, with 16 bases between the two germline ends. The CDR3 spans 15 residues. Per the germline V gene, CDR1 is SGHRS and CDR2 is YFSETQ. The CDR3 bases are TGCGCCAGCAGCTTTGGGACGGGAGTCCCGGATACGCAGTATTTT. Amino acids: CASSFGTGVPDTQYF. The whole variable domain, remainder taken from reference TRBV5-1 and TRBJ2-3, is KAGVTQTPRYLIKTRGQQVTLSCSPISGHRSVSWYQQTPGQGLQFLFEYFSETQRNKGNFPGRFSGRQFSNSRSEMNVSTLELGDSALYLCASSFGTGVPDTQYFGPGTRLTVL.

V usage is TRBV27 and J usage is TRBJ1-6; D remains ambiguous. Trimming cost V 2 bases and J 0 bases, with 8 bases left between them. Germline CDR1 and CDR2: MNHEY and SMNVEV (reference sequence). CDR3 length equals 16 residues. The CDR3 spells CASSLDGSSYNSPLHF. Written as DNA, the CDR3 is TGTGCCAGCAGTTTAGACGGGAGCTCCTATAATTCACCCCTCCACTTT.

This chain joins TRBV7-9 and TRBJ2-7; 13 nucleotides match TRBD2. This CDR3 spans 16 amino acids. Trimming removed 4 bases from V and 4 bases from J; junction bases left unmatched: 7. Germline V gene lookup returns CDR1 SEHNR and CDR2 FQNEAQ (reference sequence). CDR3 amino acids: CASSSTSGRALYEQYF. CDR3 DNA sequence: TGTGCCAGCAGCTCCACTAGCGGGAGGGCCTTGTACGAGCAGTACTTC.

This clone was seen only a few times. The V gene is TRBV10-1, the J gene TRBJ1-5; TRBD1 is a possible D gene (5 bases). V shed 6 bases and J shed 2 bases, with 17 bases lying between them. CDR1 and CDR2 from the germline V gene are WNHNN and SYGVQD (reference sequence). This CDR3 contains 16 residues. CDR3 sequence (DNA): TGCGCCAGCAGGTGGGGGGGAAGGAGGGGCAATCAGCCCCAGCATTTT. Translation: CASRWGGRRGNQPQHF.

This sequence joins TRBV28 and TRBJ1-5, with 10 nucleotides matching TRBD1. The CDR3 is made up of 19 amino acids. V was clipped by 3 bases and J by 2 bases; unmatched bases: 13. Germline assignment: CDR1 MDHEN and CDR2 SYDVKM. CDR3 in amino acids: CASSFFLGDRGFGNQPQHF. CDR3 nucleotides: TGTGCCAGCAGTTTCTTCCTGGGGGACAGGGGTTTTGGCAATCAGCCCCAGCATTTT.

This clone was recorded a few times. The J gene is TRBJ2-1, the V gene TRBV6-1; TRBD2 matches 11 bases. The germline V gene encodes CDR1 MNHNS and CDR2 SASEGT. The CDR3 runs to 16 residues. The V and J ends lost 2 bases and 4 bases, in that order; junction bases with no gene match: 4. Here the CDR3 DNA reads TGTGCCAGCAGTGAAATTAGCGGGGGGGCTTACAATGAGCAGTTCTTC. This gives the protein CASSEISGGAYNEQFF.

Here the CDR3 reads CASRQGGVDTQYF. DNA for the CDR3: TGTGCCAGCCGCCAGGGCGGTGTGGATACGCAGTATTTT. The rearrangement uses TRBV6-5 and TRBJ2-3; possible D gene TRBD1, 5 bases. This CDR3 has 13 amino acids. The V gene lost 8 bases and the J gene lost 6 bases, with 15 bases spanning the gap. Germline CDR1 and CDR2: MNHEY and SVGAGI.

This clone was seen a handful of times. CDR3 protein: CASSLGWRGQPQHF. The CDR3 nucleotides are TGTGCCAGCAGCTTGGGATGGAGGGGTCAGCCCCAGCATTTT. V and J are TRBV5-8 and TRBJ1-5; maybe TRBD1 (5 bases). CDR3 length: 14 residues. CDR1 is SGHTS, CDR2 YDEGEE, per germline. Trimming removed 0 bases from V and 6 bases from J, with 10 bases in between.

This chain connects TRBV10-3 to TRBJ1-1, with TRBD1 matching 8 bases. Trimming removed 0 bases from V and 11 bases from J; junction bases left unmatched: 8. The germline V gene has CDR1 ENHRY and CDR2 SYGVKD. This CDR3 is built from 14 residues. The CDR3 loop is CAISESVGRGRAFF. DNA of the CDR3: TGTGCCATCAGTGAGTCGGTTGGCAGGGGGCGGGCTTTCTTT.

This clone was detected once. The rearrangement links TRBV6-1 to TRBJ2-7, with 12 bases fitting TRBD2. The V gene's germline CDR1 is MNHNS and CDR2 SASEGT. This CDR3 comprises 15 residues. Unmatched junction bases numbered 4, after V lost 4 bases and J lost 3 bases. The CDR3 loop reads CASSVSSGRDYEQYF. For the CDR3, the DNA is TGTGCCAGCAGTGTGTCTAGCGGGAGGGACTACGAGCAGTACTTC.

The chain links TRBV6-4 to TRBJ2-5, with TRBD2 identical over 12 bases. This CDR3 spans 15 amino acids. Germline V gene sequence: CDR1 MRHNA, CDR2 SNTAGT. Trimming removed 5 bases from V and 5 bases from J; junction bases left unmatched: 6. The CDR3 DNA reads TGTGCCAGCAGTCGGCTAGCGGGGGGGATGGAGACCCAGTACTTC. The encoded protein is CASSRLAGGMETQYF.

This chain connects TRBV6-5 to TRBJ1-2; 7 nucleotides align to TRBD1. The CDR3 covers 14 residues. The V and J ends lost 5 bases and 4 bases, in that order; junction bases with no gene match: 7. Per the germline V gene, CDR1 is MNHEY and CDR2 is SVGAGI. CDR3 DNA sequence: TGTGCCAGCAGTCTGCAGGGACAGACCTATGGCTACACCTTC. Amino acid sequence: CASSLQGQTYGYTF.